The 22 T cell receptor beta chains given below trace back to one sample, sequenced in a study of blood T cell repertoires in COVID-19. The protocol was immunoSEQ multiplex PCR, while the TCRdb copy is restricted to in-frame clones and leaves out a portion. The sample records fewer than 200,000 clones, about 78% being singletons. Sequencing was carried out using PBMCs or T cells enriched from blood (not recorded which). Source of these receptors: a woman aged 45-60 years who had recovered from COVID-19.

Only one count was recorded for this clone. The chain employs TRBV7-2 and TRBJ2-2; TRBD2 might be the D (5 bases). CDR3 length equals 14 residues. Trimming left V 5 bases short and J 4 bases short, with 11 bases between. Per germline, CDR1 SGHTA and CDR2 FQGNSA. The CDR3, as DNA: TGTGCCAGCAGCCCCGCTGCGGGCACCGGGGAGCTGTTTTTT. This translates into CASSPAAGTGELFF.

The chain is built from TRBV10-3 and TRBJ2-7, with 9 bases fitting TRBD2. The germline V gene has CDR1 ENHRY and CDR2 SYGVKD. The CDR3 length is 17 residues. Trimming removed 2 bases from V and 1 base from J; junction bases left unmatched: 9. The CDR3 DNA is TGTGCCATCAGTGAGGGCCTAGCGGGGTTCTTTTCCTACGAGCAGTACTTC. Its translation is CAISEGLAGFFSYEQYF.

The gene calls are TRBV5-4 and TRBJ1-4; TRBD1 matches at 7 bases. The junction had 6 bases not matched to a gene; V was cut back by 9 bases and J by 4 bases. In germline, CDR1 is SGHNT, CDR2 YYREEE (reference sequence). CDR3 length: 13 residues. The CDR3: CAMKGQINEKLFF. The DNA for the CDR3 is TGTGCCATGAAGGGACAGATTAATGAAAAACTGTTTTTT.

The rearrangement uses TRBV28 and TRBJ2-3; 13 bases fit TRBD2. This CDR3 region has 20 residues. The V and J ends lost 2 bases and 2 bases, in that order; junction bases with no gene match: 13. Germline assignment: CDR1 MDHEN and CDR2 SYDVKM. CDR3 nucleotides: TGTGCCAGCAGTTTAGCTATCTTACGACTAGCGGGAGGCGACACAGATACGCAGTATTTT. It is translated as CASSLAILRLAGGDTDTQYF.

V usage is TRBV11-2 and J usage is TRBJ2-1; 7 nucleotides agree with TRBD2. CDR1 and CDR2 from the germline V gene are SGHAT and FQNNGV. V was clipped by 1 base and J by 14 bases; unmatched bases: 8. CDR3 length: 13 residues. CDR3 sequence: CASSLGLAELKFF. The DNA for the CDR3 is TGTGCCAGCAGCTTAGGTCTAGCGGAGTTAAAGTTCTTC.

The V and J genes are TRBV5-1 and TRBJ2-7, with TRBD2 matching 8 bases. The V gene's germline CDR1 is SGHRS and CDR2 YFSETQ. This CDR3 spans 17 amino acids. V was clipped by 0 bases and J by 5 bases; unmatched bases: 13. The CDR3, as DNA: TGCGCCAGCAGCTTGGCCGGGGGGGCAGGAGGTTTCGACGAGCAGTACTTC. Translated: CASSLAGGAGGFDEQYF.

The chain is built from TRBV19 and TRBJ2-1; 14 bases match TRBD2. Trimming removed 4 bases from V and 6 bases from J; junction bases left unmatched: 5. The CDR3 length is 16 residues. Germline CDR1 and CDR2: LNHDA and SQIVND (reference sequence). The CDR3 is CASSTGTSGSPNEQFF. The CDR3 DNA reads TGTGCCAGTAGTACCGGGACTAGCGGGAGCCCCAATGAGCAGTTCTTC.

The chain recombines TRBV3-1 (or the pseudogene TRBV3-2) with TRBJ1-2; D unresolved. V was clipped by 0 bases and J by 5 bases, with 10 bases between them. The CDR3 totals 14 residues. CDR1 and CDR2 (germline): LGHDT, YNNKEL (reference sequence). The CDR3 reads CASSQDTGWYGYTF. The CDR3 DNA follows: TGTGCCAGCAGCCAAGATACGGGTTGGTATGGCTACACCTTC.

V usage is TRBV11-2 and J usage is TRBJ1-1, with D unresolved. This CDR3 comprises 12 residues. Germline V CDR1 and CDR2: SGHAT, FQNNGV. The V and J ends lost 5 bases and 1 base respectively, with 5 bases between them. This CDR3 is CASSNRNTEAFF. CDR3 bases: TGTGCCAGCAGCAACAGGAACACTGAAGCTTTCTTT.

The V gene is TRBV7-2, the J gene TRBJ1-6; tentative D call: TRBD1 (6 bases). Trimming removed 4 bases from V and 7 bases from J, with 14 bases in between. CDR3 length: 15 amino acids. Germline V gene lookup returns CDR1 SGHTA and CDR2 FQGNSA. CDR3 DNA sequence: TGTGCCAGCAGCTCCCTGACAGGATCAAATTCACCCCTCCACTTT. Translated, it gives CASSSLTGSNSPLHF.

The rearrangement uses TRBV20-1 and TRBJ2-4, with 11 bases identical to TRBD2. The CDR3 is 13 residues long. Germline CDR1 reads DFQATT; CDR2 reads SNEGSKA (reference sequence). After removal of 3 bases from V and 7 bases from J, the junction contained 2 bases not matched to a gene. The CDR3 protein is CSASSSGRNIQYF. The CDR3 DNA sequence: TGCAGTGCTAGTTCTAGCGGGAGGAACATTCAGTACTTC.

The rearrangement links TRBV28 to TRBJ1-2; D perhaps matches TRBD1 (5 bases). Between the trimmed V and J ends, which lost 4 bases and 4 bases, there was a span of 13 bases. Germline V CDR1 and CDR2: MDHEN, SYDVKM. The CDR3 is 14 residues long. CDR3 nucleotide sequence: TGTGCCAGCAGTTCGTCAGGGCCCCTCTATGGCTACACCTTC. It translates to CASSSSGPLYGYTF.

The CDR3 sequence: CASSLSLTRSYEQYF. The CDR3 region has the DNA TGTGCCAGCAGCTTGAGTCTAACCCGCTCCTACGAGCAGTACTTC. This chain connects TRBV7-2 to TRBJ2-7; no clear D. V gave up 3 bases and J gave up 0 bases, with 12 bases separating them. The CDR3 is 15 residues long. Germline V gene sequence: CDR1 SGHTA, CDR2 FQGNSA.

This clone was detected a few times. J is TRBJ1-4 and V is TRBV28; D not certain. CDR1 is MDHEN, CDR2 SYDVKM, per germline. The germline V and J ends were trimmed by 8 bases and 0 bases, with 10 bases remaining between them. The CDR3 runs to 14 residues. The CDR3 DNA reads TGTGCCAGCCAAAGCCCCGCAACTAATGAAAAACTGTTTTTT. Amino acids: CASQSPATNEKLFF.

This clone was picked up one time. This sequence joins TRBV10-1 and TRBJ2-5, with 12 bases identical to TRBD1. This CDR3 contains 16 residues. V was clipped by 3 bases and J by 5 bases; unmatched bases: 7. The germline V gene has CDR1 WNHNN and CDR2 SYGVQD (reference sequence). CDR3: CASSDPGTGGSETQYF. CDR3 coding DNA: TGCGCCAGCAGTGACCCCGGGACAGGGGGCAGTGAGACCCAGTACTTC.

The V gene is TRBV19, the J gene TRBJ1-2, with D tentatively TRBD1 (6 bases). V lost 10 bases and J lost 1, with 19 bases in between. The germline V gene has CDR1 LNHDA and CDR2 SQIVND (reference sequence). The CDR3 length is 15 residues. The chain's CDR3 is CATSPRDTLNYGYTF. The CDR3 region has the DNA TGTGCCACCTCCCCCCGGGACACCCTTAACTATGGCTACACCTTC.

The rearrangement joins TRBV18 to TRBJ1-2; no reliable D call. The CDR3 covers 14 residues. V was shortened by 0 bases and J by 2 bases, with 7 bases between the two germline ends. CDR1 is KGHSH, CDR2 LQKENI, per germline. For the CDR3, the DNA is TGTGCCAGCTCACCACCCGCAGTGAACTATGGCTACACCTTC. As protein: CASSPPAVNYGYTF.

This rearrangement joins TRBV7-9 to TRBJ2-7, with 13 bases aligning to TRBD2. Looked up from germline, CDR1 is SEHNR and CDR2 is FQNEAQ (reference sequence). This CDR3 region has 16 residues. V lost 5 bases to trimming and J lost 2 bases; unmatched junction nucleotides: 6. CDR3 sequence: CASSRRTSGSPYEQYF. In DNA form, the CDR3 reads TGTGCCAGCAGCCGCCGGACTAGCGGGAGTCCCTACGAGCAGTACTTC.

This rearrangement joins TRBV5-6 to TRBJ2-7; tentative D call: TRBD1 (6 bases). The length of the CDR3 is 14 residues. Between the trimmed V and J ends, which lost 0 bases and 5 bases, there was a span of 12 bases. Germline V lookup: CDR1 SGHDT, CDR2 YYEEEE. The CDR3 DNA reads TGTGCCAGCAGCTTGGTGCCAGGGGCTCACGAGCAGTACTTC. Its protein is CASSLVPGAHEQYF.

The chain combines TRBV9 with TRBJ2-1; 10 bases are shared with TRBD2. After removal of 0 bases from V and 3 bases from J, the junction contained 3 bases not matched to a gene. The CDR3 is 16 amino acids. CDR1 is SGDLS and CDR2 is YYNGEE in the germline V gene. This CDR3 reads CASSVGSGRVYNEQFF. CDR3 nucleotides: TGTGCCAGCAGCGTAGGGAGCGGGAGGGTCTACAATGAGCAGTTCTTC.

The V and J genes are TRBV7-3 and TRBJ2-3; D is perhaps TRBD1 (6 bases). From germline, CDR1 is SGHTA and CDR2 FQGTGA. The CDR3 is 16 amino acids. Trimming took 5 bases from V and 0 from J, leaving 15 bases between them. The CDR3 loop is CASSLRTDGSTDTQYF. The CDR3 nucleotides are TGTGCCAGCAGCCTAAGGACAGACGGAAGCACAGATACGCAGTATTTT.

The CDR3 DNA follows: TGTGCCAGCTCACCCTCGGCTAGCGGGCAAGAGACCCAGTACTTC. Translating it yields CASSPSASGQETQYF. The gene calls are TRBV18 and TRBJ2-5, with 8 bases matching TRBD2. Trimming at V came to 3 bases and at J to 2 bases, leaving 5 bases not matched to a gene. Germline-derived CDR1 and CDR2 are KGHSH and LQKENI. The CDR3 loop spans 15 amino acids.